A single sample gave rise to the 20 T cell receptor beta chains below, sequenced in a study of cytomegalovirus exposure and HLA in healthy donors. PCR used 60 Vbeta primers and 13 Jbeta primers. Assay: immunoSEQ multiplex PCR; the TCRdb copy retains only in-frame clones and omits some. The sample holds more than 150,000 clones, 80% to 85% seen once. Material for sequencing was PBMCs. These receptors all stem from a boy younger than 10 in good health and CMV-seronegative.

The chain employs TRBV10-2 and TRBJ1-2, with 10 bases lining up with TRBD1. After removal of 4 bases from V and 5 bases from J, the junction contained 7 bases not matched to a gene. The CDR3 has 15 amino acids. CDR1 and CDR2 (germline): WSHSY, SAAADI. In DNA form, the CDR3 reads TGCGCCAGCAGTGGGAGACCGGGACAGGGGTATGGCTACACCTTC. It codes for CASSGRPGQGYGYTF.

The V call is TRBV12-5, the J call TRBJ2-5; possible D gene TRBD1, 6 bases. CDR3 size: 14 residues. V was pared by 5 bases and J by 5 bases, with 15 bases between. CDR1 LGHNT and CDR2 FRNRAP come from the germline V gene. The CDR3 DNA follows: TGTGCTAGTGGTCCACAGGGTAGGCGGGAGACCCAGTACTTC. Translation: CASGPQGRRETQYF.

This chain joins TRBV2 and TRBJ2-1; D ambiguous. The CDR3 is 13 residues long. Trimming took off 2 bases at V and 3 bases at J, with 5 bases between the two ends. The germline V gene encodes CDR1 SNHLY and CDR2 FYNNEI. CDR3 residues: CASSELNYNEQFF. CDR3 nucleotide sequence: TGTGCCAGCAGTGAACTAAACTACAATGAGCAGTTCTTC.

The J gene is TRBJ2-3, the V gene TRBV25-1; 14 bases align to TRBD2. Germline trimming cut 8 bases from V and 1 base from J; bases unmatched to any gene: 11. This CDR3 is built from 18 residues. The V gene's germline CDR1 is MGHDK and CDR2 SYGVNS. The CDR3 coding sequence is TGTGCCAGCCGCCGACTAGCGGGAGGGCCGCTTGGCACAGATACGCAGTATTTT. This translates into CASRRLAGGPLGTDTQYF.

This sequence joins TRBV28 and TRBJ2-7, with 7 nucleotides matching TRBD1. V trimming: 6 bases; J trimming: 2 bases; junction bases outside the gene matches: 10. The CDR3 is 15 amino acids. The V gene's germline CDR1 is MDHEN and CDR2 SYDVKM. The CDR3 DNA is TGTGCCAGCAGGCCAGGGACAGTCACCACCTACGAGCAGTACTTC. It yields the protein CASRPGTVTTYEQYF.

This chain uses TRBV7-9 with TRBJ1-1; 9 nucleotides line up with TRBD1. The CDR3 runs 14 residues. The V and J ends lost 1 base and 4 bases, in that order; junction bases with no gene match: 1. Germline V CDR1 and CDR2: SEHNR, FQNEAQ (reference sequence). The CDR3 protein is CASSLEQGATEAFF. CDR3 DNA: TGTGCCAGCAGCTTAGAACAGGGGGCCACTGAAGCTTTCTTT.

The genes are TRBV18 and TRBJ2-7, with D possibly being TRBD1 (6 bases). The germline V and J ends were trimmed by 3 bases and 3 bases, with 24 bases remaining between them. Germline-derived CDR1 and CDR2 are KGHSH and LQKENI. The CDR3 extends over 18 amino acids. CDR3 sequence: CASSPIYRDNHRNYEQYF. The CDR3 DNA follows: TGTGCCAGCTCACCGATCTACCGGGACAACCACCGCAACTACGAGCAGTACTTC.

This sequence joins TRBV4-1 and TRBJ2-3; a possible D gene is TRBD2 (6 bases). In germline, CDR1 is MGHRA, CDR2 YSYEKL. Trimming shortened V by 3 bases and J by 1 base, and 14 bases separated the two germline ends. The CDR3 length is 16 residues. Here the CDR3 DNA reads TGCGCCAGCAGCCACCCGGAGGAGGGCGGCACAGATACGCAGTATTTT. The encoded protein is CASSHPEEGGTDTQYF.

CDR3 DNA: TGTGCCAGCAGTTTACTACCCCCTAGATCTCCCTACGAGCAGTACTTC. Protein: CASSLLPPRSPYEQYF. The V call is TRBV28, the J call TRBJ2-7; D gene uncertain. Germline CDR1 is MDHEN and CDR2 is SYDVKM. Trimming pared 2 bases from V and 2 bases from J, leaving 16 bases between. This CDR3 region has 16 residues.

The V call is TRBV6-6, the J call TRBJ2-1; weak D call: TRBD1 (6 bases). V lost 6 bases and J 7 bases, leaving 22 bases between the germline ends. The length of the CDR3 is 16 residues. The germline V gene encodes CDR1 MNHNY and CDR2 SVGAGI (reference sequence). DNA for the CDR3: TGTGCCAGCAGCTATTTAGACAGGAATGTACAGAATGAGCAGTTCTTC. This encodes CASSYLDRNVQNEQFF.

The gene calls are TRBV9 and TRBJ2-1; TRBD2 matches at 12 bases. The V gene's germline CDR1 is SGDLS and CDR2 YYNGEE. This CDR3 region has 14 residues. Germline trimming cut 3 bases from V and 9 bases from J; bases unmatched to any gene: 4. The CDR3 spells CASSDLAGGGEQFF. As DNA, the CDR3 is TGTGCCAGCAGCGATCTAGCGGGAGGGGGTGAGCAGTTCTTC. Together with reference TRBV9 and TRBJ2-1, the CDR3 gives the full variable domain: DSGVTQTPKHLITATGQRVTLRCSPRSGDLSVYWYQQSLDQGLQFLIQYYNGEERAKGNILERFSAQQFPDLHSELNLSSLELGDSALYFCASSDLAGGGEQFFGPGTRLTVL.

V is TRBV10-3 and J is TRBJ2-2; no definite D call. The CDR3 totals 15 residues. Germline CDR1 is ENHRY and CDR2 is SYGVKD. V lost 7 bases to trimming and J lost 1 base, with 13 bases between them. This chain's CDR3 is CAITPSSGNTGELFF. The CDR3, as DNA: TGTGCCATCACCCCAAGTTCAGGGAACACCGGGGAGCTGTTTTTT.

The genes are TRBV7-8 and TRBJ1-1; D call uncertain. Trimming took off 5 bases at V and 0 bases at J, with 4 bases between the two ends. CDR1 and CDR2 from the germline V gene are SGHVS and FQNEAQ. The CDR3 is made up of 12 amino acids. CDR3 bases: TGTGCCAGCAGCACGGTGAACACTGAAGCTTTCTTT. Amino acids: CASSTVNTEAFF.

The rearrangement links TRBV9 to TRBJ2-7, with TRBD2 identical over 9 bases. Germline V CDR1 and CDR2: SGDLS, YYNGEE. The CDR3 is made up of 14 amino acids. Unmatched junction bases numbered 6, after V lost 3 bases and J lost 5 bases. CDR3 protein: CASSGGLAENEQYF. DNA of the CDR3: TGTGCCAGCAGCGGGGGACTAGCAGAGAACGAGCAGTACTTC.

Remarks on this clone: This CDR3 is also generated by other DNA sequences in the sample. This rearrangement joins TRBV5-1 to TRBJ2-5, with D possibly matching TRBD2 (5 bases). Germline CDR1 and CDR2: SGHRS and YFSETQ. This CDR3 spans 13 amino acids. With 1 base removed from V and 5 bases from J, the gap between germline ends came to 9 bases. The CDR3 DNA reads as TGCGCCAGCAGCTTGTTTCGCGGGGAGACCCAGTACTTC. Translation gives CASSLFRGETQYF. The full variable domain, with the rest looked up from reference TRBV5-1 and TRBJ2-5, is KAGVTQTPRYLIKTRGQQVTLSCSPISGHRSVSWYQQTPGQGLQFLFEYFSETQRNKGNFPGRFSGRQFSNSRSEMNVSTLELGDSALYLCASSLFRGETQYFGPGTRLLVL.

The rearrangement links TRBV7-9 to TRBJ2-1; 9 nucleotides match TRBD2. From germline, CDR1 is SEHNR and CDR2 FQNEAQ (reference sequence). After removal of 2 bases from V and 9 bases from J, the junction contained 17 bases not matched to a gene. The CDR3 sequence is 18 residues long. Here the CDR3 DNA reads TGTGCCAGCAGCTTAAGTCTGGGGGCGGGAGGGCCTCTCTTTGAGCAGTTCTTC. This sequence encodes CASSLSLGAGGPLFEQFF.

This clone was observed once. This chain connects TRBV6-1 to TRBJ1-6; D ambiguous. Germline CDR1 and CDR2: MNHNS and SASEGT. The germline V and J ends were trimmed by 8 bases and 5 bases, with 10 bases remaining between them. This CDR3 comprises 13 residues. The DNA for the CDR3 is TGTGCCAGCTTCAGTTTTGATAATTCACCCCTCCACTTT. It yields the protein CASFSFDNSPLHF.

V and J are TRBV29-1 and TRBJ2-3; 9 bases align to TRBD1. CDR1 and CDR2 (germline): SQVTM, ANQGSEA. The CDR3 has 13 amino acids. V lost 6 bases to trimming and J lost 4 bases; unmatched junction nucleotides: 5. In DNA, the CDR3 is TGCAGCGTAACAGGGGGCGGAGCAGATACGCAGTATTTT. Its translation: CSVTGGGADTQYF.

V is TRBV19 and J is TRBJ1-1; weak D call: TRBD1 (5 bases). This CDR3 comprises 16 residues. Trimming removed 7 bases from V and 0 bases from J, with 18 bases in between. Germline lookup yields CDR1 LNHDA and CDR2 SQIVND (reference sequence). CDR3 DNA sequence: TGTGCCAGTACTCGATTCGGGGGAGGCATGAACACTGAAGCTTTCTTT. It yields the protein CASTRFGGGMNTEAFF.

This sequence joins TRBV6-5 and TRBJ1-1; a possible D gene is TRBD1 (5 bases). V lost 8 bases and J 2 bases, leaving 15 bases between the germline ends. The CDR3 runs 14 residues. The germline CDR1 and CDR2 sequences are MNHEY and SVGAGI. This CDR3 reads CASSRPGTNTEAFF. The CDR3, as DNA: TGTGCCAGCTCTAGACCGGGGACTAACACTGAAGCTTTCTTT.